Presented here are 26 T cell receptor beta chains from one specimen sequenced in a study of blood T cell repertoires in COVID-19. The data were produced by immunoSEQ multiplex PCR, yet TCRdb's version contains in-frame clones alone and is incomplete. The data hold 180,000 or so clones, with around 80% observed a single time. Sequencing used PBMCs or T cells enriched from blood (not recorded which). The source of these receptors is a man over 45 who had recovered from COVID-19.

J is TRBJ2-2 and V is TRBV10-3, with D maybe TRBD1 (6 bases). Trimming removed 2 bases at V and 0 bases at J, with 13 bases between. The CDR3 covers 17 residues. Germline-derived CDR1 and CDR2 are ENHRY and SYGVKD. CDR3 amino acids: CAISEGQTGTNTGELFF. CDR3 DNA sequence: TGTGCCATCAGTGAGGGACAGACAGGAACGAACACCGGGGAGCTGTTTTTT.

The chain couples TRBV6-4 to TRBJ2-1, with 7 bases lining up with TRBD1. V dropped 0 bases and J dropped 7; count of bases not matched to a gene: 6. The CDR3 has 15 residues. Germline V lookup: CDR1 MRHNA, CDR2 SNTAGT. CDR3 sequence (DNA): TGTGCCAGCAGTGACTCCTGGACAGGAGTAAATGAGCAGTTCTTC. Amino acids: CASSDSWTGVNEQFF.

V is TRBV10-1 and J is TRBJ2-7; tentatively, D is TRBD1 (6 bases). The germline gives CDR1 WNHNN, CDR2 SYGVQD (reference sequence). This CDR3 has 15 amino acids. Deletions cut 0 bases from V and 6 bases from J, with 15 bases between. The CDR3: CASSESRTVLSEQYF. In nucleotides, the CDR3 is TGCGCCAGCAGTGAGTCGAGGACAGTCCTTAGCGAGCAGTACTTC.

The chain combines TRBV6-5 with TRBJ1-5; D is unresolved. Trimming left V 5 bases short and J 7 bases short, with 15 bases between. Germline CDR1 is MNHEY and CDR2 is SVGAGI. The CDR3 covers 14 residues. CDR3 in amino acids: CASSPFGPGQPQHF. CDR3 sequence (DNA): TGTGCCAGCAGTCCCTTCGGCCCAGGACAGCCCCAGCATTTT.

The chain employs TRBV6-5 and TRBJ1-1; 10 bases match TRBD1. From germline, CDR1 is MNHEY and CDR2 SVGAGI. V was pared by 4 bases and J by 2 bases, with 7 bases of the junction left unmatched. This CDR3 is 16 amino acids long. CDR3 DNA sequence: TGTGCCAGCAGTTCGGGACAGGGGATTTTCAACACTGAAGCTTTCTTT. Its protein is CASSSGQGIFNTEAFF.

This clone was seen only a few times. CDR3 bases: TGTGCCAGCAGCTTAGTTGGGACAGGGGGGGGCGAGCAGTACTTC. Protein: CASSLVGTGGGEQYF. The chain combines TRBV7-6 with TRBJ2-7; 11 bases are a match to TRBD1. CDR3 size: 15 residues. Germline CDR1 is SGHVS and CDR2 is FNYEAQ. The V gene end was trimmed by 1 base and the J gene end by 6 bases; junction bases not matched to a gene: 5.

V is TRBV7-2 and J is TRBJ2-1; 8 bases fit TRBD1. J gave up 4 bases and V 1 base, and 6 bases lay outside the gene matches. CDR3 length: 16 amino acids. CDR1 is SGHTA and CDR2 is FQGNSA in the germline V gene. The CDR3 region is CASSLGQGAGYNEQFF. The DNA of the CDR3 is TGTGCCAGCAGCTTAGGCCAGGGGGCGGGGTACAATGAGCAGTTCTTC. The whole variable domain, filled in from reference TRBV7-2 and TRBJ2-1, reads GAGVSQSPSNKVTEKGKDVELRCDPISGHTALYWYRQSLGQGLEFLIYFQGNSAPDKSGLPSDRFSAERTGGSVSTLTIQRTQQEDSAVYLCASSLGQGAGYNEQFFGPGTRLTVL.

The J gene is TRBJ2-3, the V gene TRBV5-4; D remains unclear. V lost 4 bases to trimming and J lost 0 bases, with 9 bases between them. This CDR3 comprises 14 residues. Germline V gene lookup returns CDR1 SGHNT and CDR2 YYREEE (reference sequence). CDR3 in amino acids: CASSIGSSTDTQYF. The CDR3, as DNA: TGTGCCAGCAGCATCGGTAGCAGCACAGATACGCAGTATTTT.

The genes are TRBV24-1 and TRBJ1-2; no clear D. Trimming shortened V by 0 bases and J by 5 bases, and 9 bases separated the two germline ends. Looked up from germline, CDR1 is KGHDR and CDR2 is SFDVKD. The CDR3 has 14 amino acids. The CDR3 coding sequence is TGTGCCACCAGTGATTTGGGCACCAGTTATGGCTACACCTTC. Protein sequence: CATSDLGTSYGYTF.

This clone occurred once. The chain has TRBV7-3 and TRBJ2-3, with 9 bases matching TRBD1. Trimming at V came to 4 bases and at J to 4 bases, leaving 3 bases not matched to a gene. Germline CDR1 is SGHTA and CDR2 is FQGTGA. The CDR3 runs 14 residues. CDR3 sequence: CASSSDRGSDTQYF. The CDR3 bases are TGTGCCAGCAGCTCCGACAGGGGGTCAGATACGCAGTATTTT.

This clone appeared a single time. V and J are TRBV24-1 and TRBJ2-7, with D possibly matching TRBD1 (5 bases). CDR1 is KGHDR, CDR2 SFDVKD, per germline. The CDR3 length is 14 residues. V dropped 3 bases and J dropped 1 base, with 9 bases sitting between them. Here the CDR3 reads CATSDNDRSYEQYF. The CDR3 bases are TGTGCCACCAGTGATAACGACAGATCCTACGAGCAGTACTTC.

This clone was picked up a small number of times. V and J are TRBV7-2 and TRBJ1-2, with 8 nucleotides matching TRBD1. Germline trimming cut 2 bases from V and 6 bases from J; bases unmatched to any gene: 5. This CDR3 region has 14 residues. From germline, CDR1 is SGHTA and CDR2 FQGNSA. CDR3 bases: TGTGCCAGCAGCTTATCAGGGGGCGCGGATGGCTACACCTTC. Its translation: CASSLSGGADGYTF.

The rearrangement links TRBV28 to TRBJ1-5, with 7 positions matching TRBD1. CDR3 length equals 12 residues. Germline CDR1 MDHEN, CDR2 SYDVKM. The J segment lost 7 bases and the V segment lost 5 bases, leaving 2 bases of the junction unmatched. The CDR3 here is CASSQGGQPQHF. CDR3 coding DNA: TGTGCCAGCAGTCAAGGGGGCCAGCCCCAGCATTTT.

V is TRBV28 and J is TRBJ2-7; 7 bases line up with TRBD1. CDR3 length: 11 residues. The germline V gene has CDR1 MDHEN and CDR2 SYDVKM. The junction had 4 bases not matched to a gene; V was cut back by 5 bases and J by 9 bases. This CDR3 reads CASSNYRGQYF. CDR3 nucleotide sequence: TGTGCCAGCAGTAACTACAGGGGGCAGTACTTC.

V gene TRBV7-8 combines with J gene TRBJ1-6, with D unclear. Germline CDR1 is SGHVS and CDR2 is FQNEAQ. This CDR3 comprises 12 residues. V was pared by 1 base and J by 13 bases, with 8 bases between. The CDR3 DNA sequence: TGTGCCAGCAGCTTAGGTGGGCTGCCCCTCCACTTT. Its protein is CASSLGGLPLHF.

DNA for the CDR3: TGTGCCAGCAGTGCCCTCGGACAGGGGAATCAGCCCCAGCATTTT. As protein: CASSALGQGNQPQHF. The chain joins TRBV27 to TRBJ1-5, with 9 bases lining up with TRBD1. Germline V gene sequence: CDR1 MNHEY, CDR2 SMNVEV (reference sequence). The CDR3 is 15 residues long. V was pared by 5 bases and J by 4 bases, with 6 bases of the junction left unmatched.

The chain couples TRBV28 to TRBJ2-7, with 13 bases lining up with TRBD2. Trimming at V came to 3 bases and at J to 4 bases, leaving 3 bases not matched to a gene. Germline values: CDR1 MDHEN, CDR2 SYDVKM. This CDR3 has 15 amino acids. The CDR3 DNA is TGTGCCAGCAGTTTTGGGGGACTAGCGGGGTACGAGCAGTACTTC. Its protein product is CASSFGGLAGYEQYF.

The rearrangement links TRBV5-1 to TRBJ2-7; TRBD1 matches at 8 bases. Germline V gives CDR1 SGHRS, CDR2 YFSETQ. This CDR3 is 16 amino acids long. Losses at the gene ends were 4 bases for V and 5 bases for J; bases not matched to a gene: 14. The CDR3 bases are TGCGCCAGCAGCCTCTTCCCCGGGACAGGTCTCCACGAGCAGTACTTC. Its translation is CASSLFPGTGLHEQYF.

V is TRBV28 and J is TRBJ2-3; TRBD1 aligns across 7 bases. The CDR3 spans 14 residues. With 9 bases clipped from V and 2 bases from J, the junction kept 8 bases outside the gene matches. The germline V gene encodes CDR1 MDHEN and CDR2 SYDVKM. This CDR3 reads CASFPTGDTDTQYF. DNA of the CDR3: TGTGCCAGTTTCCCTACAGGGGACACAGATACGCAGTATTTT.

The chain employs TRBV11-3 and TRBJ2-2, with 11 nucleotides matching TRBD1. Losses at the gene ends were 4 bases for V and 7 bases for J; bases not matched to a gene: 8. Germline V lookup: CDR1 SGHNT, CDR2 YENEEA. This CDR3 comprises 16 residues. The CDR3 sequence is CASSSGTGGFDGELFF. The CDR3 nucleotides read TGTGCCAGCAGCTCCGGGACAGGGGGATTTGACGGGGAGCTGTTTTTT.

CDR3 residues: CASSSSQWAQDTDTQYF. In DNA form, the CDR3 reads TGTGCCAGCAGCTCCTCACAATGGGCACAGGACACAGATACGCAGTATTTT. The chain joins TRBV7-3 to TRBJ2-3; D might be TRBD1 (5 bases). The CDR3 contains 17 residues. Germline CDR1 SGHTA, CDR2 FQGTGA. Trimming shortened V by 4 bases and J by 2 bases, and 19 bases separated the two germline ends.

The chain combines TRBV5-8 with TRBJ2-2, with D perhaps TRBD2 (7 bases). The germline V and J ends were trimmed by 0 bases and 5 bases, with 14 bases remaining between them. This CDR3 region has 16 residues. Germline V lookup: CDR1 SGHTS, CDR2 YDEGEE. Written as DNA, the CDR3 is TGTGCCAGCAGCTTGGACCGCAGGGGAGGGACCGGGGAGCTGTTTTTT. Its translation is CASSLDRRGGTGELFF.

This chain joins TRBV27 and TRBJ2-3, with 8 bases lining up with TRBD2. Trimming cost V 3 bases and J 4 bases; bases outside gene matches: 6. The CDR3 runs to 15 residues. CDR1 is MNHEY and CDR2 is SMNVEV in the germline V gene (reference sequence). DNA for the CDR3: TGTGCCAGCAGTTTGAACGGGAGGGAGTCAGATACGCAGTATTTT. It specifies CASSLNGRESDTQYF.

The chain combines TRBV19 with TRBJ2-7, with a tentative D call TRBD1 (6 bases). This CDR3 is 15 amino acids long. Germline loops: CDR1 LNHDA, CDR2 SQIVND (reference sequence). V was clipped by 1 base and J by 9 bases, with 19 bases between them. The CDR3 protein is CASSIGTASYERQYF. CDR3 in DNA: TGTGCCAGTAGTATAGGGACAGCTTCCTACGAGCGGCAGTACTTC.

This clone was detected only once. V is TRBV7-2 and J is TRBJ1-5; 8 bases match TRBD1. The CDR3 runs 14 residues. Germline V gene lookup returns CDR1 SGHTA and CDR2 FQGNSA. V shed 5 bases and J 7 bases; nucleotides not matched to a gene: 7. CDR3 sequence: CASSTGQGRQPQHF. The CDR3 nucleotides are TGTGCCAGCAGCACCGGACAGGGTCGGCAGCCCCAGCATTTT.

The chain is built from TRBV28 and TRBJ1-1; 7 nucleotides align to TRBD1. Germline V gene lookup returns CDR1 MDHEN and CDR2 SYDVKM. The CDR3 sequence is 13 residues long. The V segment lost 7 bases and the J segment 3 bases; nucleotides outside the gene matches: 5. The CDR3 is CASTPGQHTEAFF. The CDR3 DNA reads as TGTGCCAGCACCCCGGGACAGCACACTGAAGCTTTCTTT.